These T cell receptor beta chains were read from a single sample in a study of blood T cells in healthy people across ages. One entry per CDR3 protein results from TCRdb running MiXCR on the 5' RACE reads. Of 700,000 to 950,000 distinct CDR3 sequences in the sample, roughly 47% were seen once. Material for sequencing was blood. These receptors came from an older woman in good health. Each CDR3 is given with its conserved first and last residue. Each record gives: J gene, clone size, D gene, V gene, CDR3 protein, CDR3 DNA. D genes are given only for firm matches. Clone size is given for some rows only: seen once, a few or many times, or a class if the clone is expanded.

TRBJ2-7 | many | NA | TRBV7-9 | CAPFPYEQYF | TGTGCCCCTTTTCCTTACGAGCAGTACTTC
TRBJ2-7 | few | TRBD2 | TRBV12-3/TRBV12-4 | CASSLGRGWSYEQYF | TGTGCCAGCAGTTTAGGGCGGGGGTGGTCCTACGAGCAGTACTTC
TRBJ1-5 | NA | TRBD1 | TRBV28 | CASSLTDRGRQPQHF | TGTGCCAGCAGTTTAACGGACAGGGGGCGTCAGCCCCAGCATTTT
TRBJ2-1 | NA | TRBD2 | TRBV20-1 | CSARDGASGIQGEQFF | TGCAGTGCTAGAGATGGGGCTAGCGGGATTCAGGGTGAGCAGTTCTTC
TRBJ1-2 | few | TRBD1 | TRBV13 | CASSLGQGAGTYGYTF | TGTGCCAGCAGCTTGGGACAGGGGGCGGGAACGTATGGCTACACCTTC
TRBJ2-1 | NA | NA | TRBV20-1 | CSARGLSPYNEQFF | TGCAGTGCTAGAGGACTCTCCCCCTACAATGAGCAGTTCTTC
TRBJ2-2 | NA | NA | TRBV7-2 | CATLLLIPGELFF | TGTGCCACCCTCCTTCTTATCCCCGGGGAGCTGTTTTTT
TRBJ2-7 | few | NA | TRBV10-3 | CATSQGQDQYEQYF | TGTGCCACGTCCCAGGGACAAGACCAGTACGAGCAGTACTTC
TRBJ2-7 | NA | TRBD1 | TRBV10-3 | CAIRRTDRVRDEQYF | TGTGCCATCAGACGAACGGACAGGGTGAGAGACGAGCAGTACTTC
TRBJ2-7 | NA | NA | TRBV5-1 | CASSSFTGGYEQYF | TGCGCCAGCAGCTCTTTTACGGGTGGATACGAGCAGTACTTC
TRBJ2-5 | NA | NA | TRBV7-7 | CASSLGETLETQYF | TGTGCCAGCAGCTTAGGCGAGACCTTAGAGACCCAGTACTTC
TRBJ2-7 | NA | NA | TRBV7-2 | CASSATASSYEQYF | TGTGCCAGCAGCGCTACAGCAAGCTCCTACGAGCAGTACTTC
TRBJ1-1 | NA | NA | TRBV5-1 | CASSPEPGNTEAFF | TGCGCCAGCAGCCCGGAACCGGGAAACACTGAAGCTTTCTTT
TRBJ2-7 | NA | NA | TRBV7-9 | CASSLLGGTTGYNEQYF | TGTGCCAGCAGCTTACTTGGGGGGACGACCGGGTACAATGAGCAGTACTTC
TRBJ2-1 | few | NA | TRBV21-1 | CASTGLAGVNEQFF | TGTGCCAGCACCGGACTAGCGGGAGTCAATGAGCAGTTCTTC